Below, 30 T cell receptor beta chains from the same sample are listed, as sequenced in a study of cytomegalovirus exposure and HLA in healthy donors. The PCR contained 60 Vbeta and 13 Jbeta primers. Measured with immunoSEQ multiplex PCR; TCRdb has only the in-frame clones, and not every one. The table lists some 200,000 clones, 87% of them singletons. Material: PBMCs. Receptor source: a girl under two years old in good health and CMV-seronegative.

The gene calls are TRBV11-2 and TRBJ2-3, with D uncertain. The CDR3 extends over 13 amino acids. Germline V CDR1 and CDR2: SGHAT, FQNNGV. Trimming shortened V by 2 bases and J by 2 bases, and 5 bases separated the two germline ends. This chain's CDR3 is CASSLSSTDTQYF. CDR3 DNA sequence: TGTGCCAGCAGCTTATCTTCCACAGATACGCAGTATTTT.

Here the CDR3 DNA reads TGTGCCAGTACCGAACAGGGCGTAGATACGCAGTATTTT. Translating gives CASTEQGVDTQYF. The V call is TRBV19, the J call TRBJ2-3; tentative D call: TRBD1 (6 bases). Looked up from germline, CDR1 is LNHDA and CDR2 is SQIVND (reference sequence). The CDR3 covers 13 residues. With 7 bases removed from V and 5 bases from J, the gap between germline ends came to 13 bases.

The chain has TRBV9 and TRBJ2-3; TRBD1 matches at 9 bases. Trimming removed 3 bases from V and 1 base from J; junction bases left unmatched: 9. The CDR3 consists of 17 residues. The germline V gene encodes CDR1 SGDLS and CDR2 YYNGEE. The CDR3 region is CASSAHRGRARTDTQYF. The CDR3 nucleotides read TGTGCCAGCAGCGCCCACAGGGGGCGAGCTCGCACAGATACGCAGTATTTT.

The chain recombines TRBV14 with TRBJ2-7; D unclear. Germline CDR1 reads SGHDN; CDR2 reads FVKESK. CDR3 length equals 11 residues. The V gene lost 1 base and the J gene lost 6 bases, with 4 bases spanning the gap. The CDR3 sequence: CASSQAVEQYF. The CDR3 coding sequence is TGTGCCAGCAGCCAAGCTGTCGAGCAGTACTTC.

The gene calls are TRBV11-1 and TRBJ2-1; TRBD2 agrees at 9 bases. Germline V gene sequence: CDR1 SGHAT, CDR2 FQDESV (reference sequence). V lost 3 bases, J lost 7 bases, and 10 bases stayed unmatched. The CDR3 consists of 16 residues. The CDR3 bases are TGTGCCAGCAGCTTCCTACTAGCGGGCGCGGAGAATGAGCAGTTCTTC. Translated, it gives CASSFLLAGAENEQFF.

The CDR3 nucleotides are TGTGCCATCAGTGAAAGGGTTAGCGGGGGCACAGATACGCAGTATTTT. It yields the protein CAISERVSGGTDTQYF. The V call is TRBV10-3, the J call TRBJ2-3, with 8 nucleotides matching TRBD2. The germline V gene has CDR1 ENHRY and CDR2 SYGVKD. V gave up 3 bases and J gave up 1 base; unmatched junction bases: 6. The CDR3 sequence is 16 residues long.

Here the CDR3 reads CASSSGERGDYGYTF. CDR3 coding DNA: TGCGCCAGCAGCTCGGGGGAGCGCGGGGACTATGGCTACACCTTC. V is TRBV4-1 and J is TRBJ1-2; tentative D call: TRBD1 (5 bases). The V and J ends lost 5 bases and 3 bases respectively, with 16 bases between them. CDR1 is MGHRA and CDR2 is YSYEKL in the germline V gene. The CDR3 is 15 amino acids.

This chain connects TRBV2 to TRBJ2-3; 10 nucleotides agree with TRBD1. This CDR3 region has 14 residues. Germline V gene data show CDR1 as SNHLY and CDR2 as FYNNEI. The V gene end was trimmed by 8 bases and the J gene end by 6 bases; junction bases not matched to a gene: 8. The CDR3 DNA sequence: TGTGCCAGCTCGGCCGGGACAGGGGCCGATACGCAGTATTTT. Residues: CASSAGTGADTQYF.

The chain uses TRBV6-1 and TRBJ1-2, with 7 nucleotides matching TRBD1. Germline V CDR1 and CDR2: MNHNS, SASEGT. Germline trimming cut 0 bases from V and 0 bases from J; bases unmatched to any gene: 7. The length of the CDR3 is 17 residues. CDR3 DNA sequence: TGTGCCAGCAGTGAAGCATTGGACAGGCGAGCTAACTATGGCTACACCTTC. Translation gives CASSEALDRRANYGYTF.

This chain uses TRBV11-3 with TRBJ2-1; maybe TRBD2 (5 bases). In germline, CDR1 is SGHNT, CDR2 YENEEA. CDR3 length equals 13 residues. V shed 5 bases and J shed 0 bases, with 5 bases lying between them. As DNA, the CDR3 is TGTGCCAGCAGCGGGAGCTCCTACAATGAGCAGTTCTTC. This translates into CASSGSSYNEQFF.

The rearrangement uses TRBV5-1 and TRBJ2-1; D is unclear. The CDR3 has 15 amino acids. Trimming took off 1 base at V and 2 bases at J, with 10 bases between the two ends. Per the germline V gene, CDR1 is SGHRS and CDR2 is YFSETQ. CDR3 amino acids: CASSLSTSAYNEQFF. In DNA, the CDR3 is TGCGCCAGCAGCTTGTCAACGAGCGCCTACAATGAGCAGTTCTTC.

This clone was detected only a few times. The CDR3, as DNA: TGTGCCAGCAGCTTGGCCGGAGAATCATACCAAGAGACCCAGTACTTC. Residues: CASSLAGESYQETQYF. V and J are TRBV5-6 and TRBJ2-5; D is unclear. The CDR3 consists of 16 residues. Trimming shortened V by 0 bases and J by 0 bases, and 12 bases separated the two germline ends. Germline V lookup: CDR1 SGHDT, CDR2 YYEEEE.

CDR3 in DNA: TGTGCCAGCAGTTACGACGAGGGAGATACGCAGTATTTT. Translated, it gives CASSYDEGDTQYF. The V call is TRBV6-5, the J call TRBJ2-3; weak D call: TRBD2 (5 bases). Germline assignment: CDR1 MNHEY and CDR2 SVGAGI. Trimming pared 2 bases from V and 5 bases from J, leaving 8 bases between. This CDR3 spans 13 amino acids.

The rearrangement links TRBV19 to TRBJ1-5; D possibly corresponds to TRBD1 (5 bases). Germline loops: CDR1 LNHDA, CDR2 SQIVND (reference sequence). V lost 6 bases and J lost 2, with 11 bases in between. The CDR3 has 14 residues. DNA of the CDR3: TGTGCCAGTAGCAGACAGTTTGGCAATCAGCCCCAGCATTTT. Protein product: CASSRQFGNQPQHF.

CDR3 coding DNA: TGTGCCAGCAGTGTGGGACAATTGAACACTGAAGCTTTCTTT. Protein product: CASSVGQLNTEAFF. This rearrangement joins TRBV27 to TRBJ1-1; the D gene is possibly TRBD1 (6 bases). CDR3 length: 14 amino acids. Germline lookup yields CDR1 MNHEY and CDR2 SMNVEV (reference sequence). The V gene lost 5 bases and the J gene lost 0 bases, with 10 bases spanning the gap.

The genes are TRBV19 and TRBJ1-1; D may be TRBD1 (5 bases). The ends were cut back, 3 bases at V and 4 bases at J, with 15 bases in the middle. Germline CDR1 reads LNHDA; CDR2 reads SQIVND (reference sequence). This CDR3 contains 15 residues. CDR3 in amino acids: CASSIGVRGPTEAFF. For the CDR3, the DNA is TGTGCCAGTAGTATTGGTGTGCGGGGCCCCACTGAAGCTTTCTTT.

In nucleotides, the CDR3 is TGTGCCAGCAGCTTACTAGCGGGAGCCTACGAGCAGTACTTC. Its translation: CASSLLAGAYEQYF. The chain is built from TRBV7-9 and TRBJ2-7; 10 nucleotides agree with TRBD2. CDR1 is SEHNR, CDR2 FQNEAQ, per germline (reference sequence). The CDR3 runs 14 residues. The junction had 0 bases not matched to a gene; V was cut back by 2 bases and J by 2 bases.

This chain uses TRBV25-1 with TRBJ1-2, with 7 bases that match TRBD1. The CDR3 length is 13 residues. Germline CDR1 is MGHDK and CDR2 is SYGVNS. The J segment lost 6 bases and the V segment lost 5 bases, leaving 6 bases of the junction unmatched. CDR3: CASSLTGLHGYTF. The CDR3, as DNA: TGTGCCAGCAGTCTGACAGGGCTTCATGGCTACACCTTC.

CDR3 nucleotide sequence: TGTGCCAGCTCCAGGGACTCTGGGGCCAACGTCCTGACTTTC. Its translation is CASSRDSGANVLTF. The chain couples TRBV18 to TRBJ2-6, with a weak D call TRBD1 (5 bases). Germline loops: CDR1 KGHSH, CDR2 LQKENI. There are 14 residues in the CDR3. V lost 6 bases and J 0 bases, leaving 6 bases between the germline ends.

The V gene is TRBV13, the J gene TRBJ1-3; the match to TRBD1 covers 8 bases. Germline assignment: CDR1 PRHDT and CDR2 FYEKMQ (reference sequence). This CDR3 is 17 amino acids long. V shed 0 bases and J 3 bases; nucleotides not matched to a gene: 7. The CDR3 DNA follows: TGTGCCAGCAGCTTAGGTCTGGGCAGGGGGCATGGAAACACCATATATTTT. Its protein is CASSLGLGRGHGNTIYF.

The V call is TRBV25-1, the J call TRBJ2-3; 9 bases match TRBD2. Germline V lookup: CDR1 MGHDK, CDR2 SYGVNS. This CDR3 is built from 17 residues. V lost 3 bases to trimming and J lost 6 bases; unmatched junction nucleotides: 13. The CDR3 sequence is CASSDGLAGAGGDTQYF. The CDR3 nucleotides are TGTGCCAGCAGTGACGGGTTAGCGGGAGCTGGGGGGGATACGCAGTATTTT.

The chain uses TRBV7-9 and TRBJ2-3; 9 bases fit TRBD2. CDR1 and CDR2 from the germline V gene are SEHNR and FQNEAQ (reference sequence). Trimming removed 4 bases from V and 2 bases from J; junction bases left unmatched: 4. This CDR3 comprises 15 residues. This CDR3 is CASSSSGTVTDTQYF. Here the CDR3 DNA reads TGTGCCAGCAGCTCTAGCGGGACGGTCACAGATACGCAGTATTTT.

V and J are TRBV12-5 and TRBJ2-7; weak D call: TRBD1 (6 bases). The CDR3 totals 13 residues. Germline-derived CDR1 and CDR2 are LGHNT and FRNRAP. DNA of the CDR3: TGTGCCCGCCCGGGAACAGGGTACTACGAGCAGTACTTC. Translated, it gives CARPGTGYYEQYF.

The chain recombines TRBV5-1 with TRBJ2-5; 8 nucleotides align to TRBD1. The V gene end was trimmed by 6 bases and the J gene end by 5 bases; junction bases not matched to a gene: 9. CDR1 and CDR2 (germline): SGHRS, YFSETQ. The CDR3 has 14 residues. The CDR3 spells CASTPGGLMETQYF. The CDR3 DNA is TGCGCCAGCACCCCAGGGGGCTTGATGGAGACCCAGTACTTC.

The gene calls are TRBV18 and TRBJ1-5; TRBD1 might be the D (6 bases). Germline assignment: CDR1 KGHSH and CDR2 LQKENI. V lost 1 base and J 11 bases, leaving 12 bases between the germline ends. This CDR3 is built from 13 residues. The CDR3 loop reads CASSPQGRGAQHF. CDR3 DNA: TGTGCCAGCTCACCACAGGGGAGGGGGGCCCAGCATTTT.

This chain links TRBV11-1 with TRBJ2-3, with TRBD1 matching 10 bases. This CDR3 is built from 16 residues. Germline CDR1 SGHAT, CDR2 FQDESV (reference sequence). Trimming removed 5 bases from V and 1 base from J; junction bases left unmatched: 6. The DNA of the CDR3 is TGTGCCAGCAGCCACCGGACAGGGGGGGGCACAGATACGCAGTATTTT. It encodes CASSHRTGGGTDTQYF.

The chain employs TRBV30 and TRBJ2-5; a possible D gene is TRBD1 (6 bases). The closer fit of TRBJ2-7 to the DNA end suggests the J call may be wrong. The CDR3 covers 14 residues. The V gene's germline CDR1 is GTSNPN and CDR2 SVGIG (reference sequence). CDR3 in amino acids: CAWSVTGRSYEQYF. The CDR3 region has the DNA TGTGCCTGGAGTGTGACAGGTCGTTCCTACGAGCAGTACTTC.

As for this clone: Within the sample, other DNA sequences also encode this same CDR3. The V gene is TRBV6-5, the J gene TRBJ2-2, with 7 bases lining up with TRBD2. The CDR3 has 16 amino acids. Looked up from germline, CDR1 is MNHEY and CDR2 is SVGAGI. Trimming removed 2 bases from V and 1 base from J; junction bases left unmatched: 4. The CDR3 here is CASSYQGGRNTGELFF. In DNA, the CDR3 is TGTGCCAGCAGTTACCAAGGCGGGAGGAACACCGGGGAGCTGTTTTTT.

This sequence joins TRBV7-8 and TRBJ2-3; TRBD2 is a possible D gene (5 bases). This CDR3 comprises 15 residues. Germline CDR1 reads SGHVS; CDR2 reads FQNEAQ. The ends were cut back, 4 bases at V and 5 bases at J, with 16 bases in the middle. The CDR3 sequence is CASSYDYLAKDTQYF. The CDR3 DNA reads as TGTGCCAGCAGCTACGACTACCTGGCTAAAGATACGCAGTATTTT. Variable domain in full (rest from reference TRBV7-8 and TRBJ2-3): GAGVSQSPRYKVAKRGQDVALRCDPISGHVSLFWYQQALGQGPEFLTYFQNEAQLDKSGLPSDRFFAERPEGSVSTLKIQRTQQEDSAVYLCASSYDYLAKDTQYFGPGTRLTVL.

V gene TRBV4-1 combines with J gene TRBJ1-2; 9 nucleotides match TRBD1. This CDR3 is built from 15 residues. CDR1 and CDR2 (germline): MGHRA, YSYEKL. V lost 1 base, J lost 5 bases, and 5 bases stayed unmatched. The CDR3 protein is CASSQGTGVGYGYTF. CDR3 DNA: TGCGCCAGCAGCCAAGGGACAGGGGTAGGGTATGGCTACACCTTC.